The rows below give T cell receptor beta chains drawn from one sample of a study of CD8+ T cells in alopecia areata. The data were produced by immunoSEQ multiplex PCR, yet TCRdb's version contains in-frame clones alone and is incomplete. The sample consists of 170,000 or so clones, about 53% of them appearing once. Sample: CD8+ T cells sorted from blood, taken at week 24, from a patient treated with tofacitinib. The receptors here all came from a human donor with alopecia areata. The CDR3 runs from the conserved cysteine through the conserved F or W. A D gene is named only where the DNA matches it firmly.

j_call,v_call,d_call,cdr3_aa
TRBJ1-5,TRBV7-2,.,CASSLGNQPQHF
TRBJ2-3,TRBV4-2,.,CASSPLSPDTQYF
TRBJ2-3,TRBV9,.,CASSGAGTQDTQYF
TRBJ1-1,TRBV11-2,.,CASSLGTATEAFF
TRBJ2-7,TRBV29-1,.,CSVEGSSRYEQYF
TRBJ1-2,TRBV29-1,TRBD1,CSALGQGAYGYTF
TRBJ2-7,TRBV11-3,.,CASSSTYEQYF
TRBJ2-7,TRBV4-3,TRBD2,CASSQDSASGASYEQYF
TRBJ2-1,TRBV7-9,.,CASSSTSNEQFF
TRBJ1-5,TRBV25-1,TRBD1,CASSGQGRGNQSQHF
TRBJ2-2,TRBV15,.,CATSRDWVGELFF
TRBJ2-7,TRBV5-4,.,CASSLEVDPYEQYF
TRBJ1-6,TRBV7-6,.,CASSLTVTDSPLHF
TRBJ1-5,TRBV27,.,CASREQGSNQPQHF
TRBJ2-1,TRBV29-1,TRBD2,CSVGGGMYNEQFF
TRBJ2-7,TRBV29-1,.,CSVVGPSGYEQYF
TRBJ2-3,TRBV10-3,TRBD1,CAISESGQKTTDTQYF
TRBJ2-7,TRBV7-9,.,CASSHQRESGSYEQYF
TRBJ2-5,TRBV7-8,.,CASSPPRQTQETQYF
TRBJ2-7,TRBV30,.,CAWSDGGYEQYF
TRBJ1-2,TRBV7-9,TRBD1,CASSSGGSTHYGYTF
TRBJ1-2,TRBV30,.,CAWSVENLRDYGYTF
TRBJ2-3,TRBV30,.,CAWSSGGADTQYF
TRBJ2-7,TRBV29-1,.,CSVVTDTYEQYF
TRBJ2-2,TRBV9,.,CASGSGATGELFF
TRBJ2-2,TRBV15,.,CATSTPGSSGELFF
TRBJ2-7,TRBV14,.,CASSQGGGGPLVEQYF
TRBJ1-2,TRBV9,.,CASRAGTSGGYTF
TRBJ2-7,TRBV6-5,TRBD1,CASSYGQGARYEQYF
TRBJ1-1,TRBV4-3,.,CASSQDVRRVAEAFF
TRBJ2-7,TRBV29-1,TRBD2,CSVRTSTGGEQYF